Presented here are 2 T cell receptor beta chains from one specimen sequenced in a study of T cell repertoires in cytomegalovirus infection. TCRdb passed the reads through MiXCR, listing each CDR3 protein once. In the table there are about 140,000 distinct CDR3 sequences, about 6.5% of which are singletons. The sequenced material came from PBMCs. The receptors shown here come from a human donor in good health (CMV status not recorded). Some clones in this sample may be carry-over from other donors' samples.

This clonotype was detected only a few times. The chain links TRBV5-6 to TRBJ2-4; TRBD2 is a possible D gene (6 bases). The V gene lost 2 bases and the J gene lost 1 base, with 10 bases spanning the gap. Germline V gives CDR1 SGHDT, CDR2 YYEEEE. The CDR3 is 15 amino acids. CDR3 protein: CASSFRGLAKNIQYF. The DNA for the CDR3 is TGTGCCAGCAGCTTCCGGGGGTTGGCCAAAAACATTCAGTACTTC.

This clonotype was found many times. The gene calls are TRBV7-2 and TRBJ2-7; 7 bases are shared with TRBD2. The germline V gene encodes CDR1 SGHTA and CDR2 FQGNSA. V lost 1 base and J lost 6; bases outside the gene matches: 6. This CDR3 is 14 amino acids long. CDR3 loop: CASSLVAGGFEQYF. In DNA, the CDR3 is TGTGCCAGCAGCTTAGTGGCCGGGGGGTTCGAGCAGTACTTC.